These T cell receptor beta chains were read from a single sample in a study of OX40 agonist ivuxolimab in advanced cancers. Sequencing used immunoSEQ multiplex PCR; TCRdb keeps in-frame clones, though not all of them. The sample holds 50,000 to 65,000 clones, approximately 90% seen once. The specimen comprised CD4+ or CD8+ T cells sorted from blood, sampled in a trial of the OX40 agonist ivuxolimab. These receptors all stem from an adult with an advanced solid tumor such as melanoma, head and neck, liver or kidney cancer. Both conserved end residues are part of each CDR3. Each record gives: V gene, J gene, clone size, CDR3 length, D gene, CDR3 protein, CDR3 DNA. A D gene is named only where the DNA matches it firmly. A clone size is listed for some rows: how often the clone was seen (once, few, many), or a class if it is expanded.

V gene: TRBV30; J gene: TRBJ2-7; clone size: -; CDR3 length: 13; D gene: TRBD1; CDR3 protein: CAFRGNLRYEQYF; CDR3 DNA: TGTGCCTTCAGGGGGAATTTGCGCTACGAGCAGTACTTC
V gene: TRBV27; J gene: TRBJ2-7; clone size: -; CDR3 length: 13; D gene: -; CDR3 protein: CASSLGGNYEQYF; CDR3 DNA: TGTGCCAGCAGTTTAGGGGGGAACTACGAGCAGTACTTC
V gene: TRBV27; J gene: TRBJ2-5; clone size: -; CDR3 length: 17; D gene: TRBD1; CDR3 protein: CVSSLLFDRGAPETQYF; CDR3 DNA: TGTGTCAGCAGTTTACTCTTCGACAGGGGCGCCCCAGAGACCCAGTACTTC
V gene: TRBV4-3; J gene: TRBJ2-1; clone size: -; CDR3 length: 15; D gene: TRBD2; CDR3 protein: CASSQDGVAGSPQFF; CDR3 DNA: TGCGCCAGCAGCCAAGATGGGGTAGCGGGATCGCCTCAGTTCTTC
V gene: TRBV5-1; J gene: TRBJ1-2; clone size: -; CDR3 length: 15; D gene: TRBD1; CDR3 protein: CASSLDHRGDYGYTF; CDR3 DNA: TGCGCCAGCAGCTTGGATCACAGGGGTGACTATGGCTACACCTTC
V gene: TRBV10-3; J gene: TRBJ2-2; clone size: -; CDR3 length: 17; D gene: -; CDR3 protein: CAISTPAGVVNTGELFF; CDR3 DNA: TGTGCCATCAGTACCCCGGCAGGAGTGGTGAACACCGGGGAGCTGTTTTTT
V gene: TRBV13; J gene: TRBJ1-3; clone size: -; CDR3 length: 15; D gene: -; CDR3 protein: CASSPSNRVGNTIYF; CDR3 DNA: TGTGCCAGCAGCCCATCTAACAGGGTTGGAAACACCATATATTTT
V gene: TRBV5-6; J gene: TRBJ1-1; clone size: -; CDR3 length: 13; D gene: TRBD1; CDR3 protein: CASSLVTGAEAFF; CDR3 DNA: TGTGCCAGCAGCTTGGTTACAGGGGCTGAAGCTTTCTTT
V gene: TRBV28; J gene: TRBJ1-1; clone size: -; CDR3 length: 17; D gene: TRBD1; CDR3 protein: CASSSPEVRGPDTEAFF; CDR3 DNA: TGTGCCAGCAGTTCCCCCGAGGTCAGGGGGCCGGACACTGAAGCTTTCTTT
V gene: TRBV5-8; J gene: TRBJ2-7; clone size: once; CDR3 length: 14; D gene: TRBD2; CDR3 protein: CASNRLAGAHEQYF; CDR3 DNA: TGTGCCAGCAACCGACTAGCGGGAGCCCACGAGCAGTACTTC
V gene: TRBV6-1; J gene: TRBJ2-1; clone size: -; CDR3 length: 13; D gene: -; CDR3 protein: CASSGVSHNEQFF; CDR3 DNA: TGTGCCAGCAGTGGTGTCTCCCACAATGAGCAGTTCTTC
V gene: TRBV4-1; J gene: TRBJ2-3; clone size: -; CDR3 length: 14; D gene: -; CDR3 protein: CASSQGPGGDTQYF; CDR3 DNA: TGCGCCAGCAGCCAAGGGCCAGGTGGCGATACGCAGTATTTT
V gene: TRBV30; J gene: TRBJ1-2; clone size: -; CDR3 length: 15; D gene: -; CDR3 protein: CAWSVQMPRDYGYTF; CDR3 DNA: TGTGCCTGGAGTGTTCAGATGCCGAGGGACTATGGCTACACCTTC
V gene: TRBV4-3; J gene: TRBJ1-1; clone size: -; CDR3 length: 18; D gene: TRBD1; CDR3 protein: CASSQDLIATGVITEAFF; CDR3 DNA: TGCGCCAGCAGCCAAGATCTTATCGCCACAGGGGTAATCACTGAAGCTTTCTTT
V gene: TRBV29-1; J gene: TRBJ2-1; clone size: -; CDR3 length: 11; D gene: -; CDR3 protein: CSVEHGYEQFF; CDR3 DNA: TGCAGCGTTGAACACGGCTATGAGCAGTTCTTC
V gene: TRBV18; J gene: TRBJ2-2; clone size: -; CDR3 length: 18; D gene: -; CDR3 protein: CASSHPTVTGANTGELFF; CDR3 DNA: TGTGCCAGCTCACACCCGACTGTGACGGGGGCGAACACCGGGGAGCTGTTTTTT
V gene: TRBV19; J gene: TRBJ1-2; clone size: -; CDR3 length: 16; D gene: -; CDR3 protein: CASSIGSMSSFYGYTF; CDR3 DNA: TGTGCCAGTAGTATAGGTTCGATGTCCAGCTTCTATGGCTACACCTTC
V gene: TRBV19; J gene: TRBJ1-5; clone size: -; CDR3 length: 16; D gene: TRBD1; CDR3 protein: CASTYGQGVSNQPQHF; CDR3 DNA: TGTGCCAGTACCTACGGACAGGGGGTTAGCAATCAGCCCCAGCATTTT